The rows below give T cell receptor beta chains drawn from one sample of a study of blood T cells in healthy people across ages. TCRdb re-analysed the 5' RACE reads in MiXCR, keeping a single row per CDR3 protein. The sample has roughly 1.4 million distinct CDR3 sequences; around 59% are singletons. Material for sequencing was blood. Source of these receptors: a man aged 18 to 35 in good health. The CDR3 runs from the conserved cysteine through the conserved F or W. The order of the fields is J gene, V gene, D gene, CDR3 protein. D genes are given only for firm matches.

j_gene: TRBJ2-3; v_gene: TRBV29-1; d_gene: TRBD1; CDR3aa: CSTQQGAGDTQYF
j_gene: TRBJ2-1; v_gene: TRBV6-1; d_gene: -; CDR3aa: CASSVWVSAAANEQFF
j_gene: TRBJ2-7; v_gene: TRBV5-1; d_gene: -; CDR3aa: CASSLAGARTSYEQYF
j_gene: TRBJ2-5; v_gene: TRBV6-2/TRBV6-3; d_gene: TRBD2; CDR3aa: CATRSRGGAVETQYF
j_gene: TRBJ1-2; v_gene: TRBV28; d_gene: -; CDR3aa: CASSSEEITNPANYGYTF
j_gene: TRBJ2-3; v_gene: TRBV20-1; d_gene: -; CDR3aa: CSARTGIPTDTQYF
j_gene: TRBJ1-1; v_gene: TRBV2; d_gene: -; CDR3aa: CASIQGQNTEAFF
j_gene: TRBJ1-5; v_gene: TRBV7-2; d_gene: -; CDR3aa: CASQGSFNRPQHF
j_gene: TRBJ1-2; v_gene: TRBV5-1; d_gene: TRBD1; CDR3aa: CASSADRGLLYGYTF
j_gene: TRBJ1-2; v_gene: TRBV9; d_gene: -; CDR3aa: CASRGAGYTF
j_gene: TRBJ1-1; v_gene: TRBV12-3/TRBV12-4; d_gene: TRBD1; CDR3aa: CASSFLLAGGRTEAFF
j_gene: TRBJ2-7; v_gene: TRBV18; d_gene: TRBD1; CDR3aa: CASSRTGQGVDEQYF
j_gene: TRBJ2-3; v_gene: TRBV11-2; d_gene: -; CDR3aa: CASPPYGSPDTQYF
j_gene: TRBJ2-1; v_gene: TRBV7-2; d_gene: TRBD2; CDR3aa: CASSLSTSGGAPYNEQFF
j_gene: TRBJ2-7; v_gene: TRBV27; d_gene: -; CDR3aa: CASSLLVRRNEQYF